The 14 T cell receptor beta chains below all came from one sample that was sequenced in a study of shared clonotypes between healthy human individuals. Method: immunoSEQ multiplex PCR; TCRdb's copy keeps in-frame clones and lacks some. Here the sample spans some 980,000 clones, around 80% being singletons. The specimen sequenced was memory CD4+ T cells sorted from blood. Described subset: CD45RA-negative fraction. These receptors came from a man between 18 and 29 years old in good health.

This clone appeared once. The chain is built from TRBV10-3 and TRBJ2-3, with 10 bases aligning to TRBD1. The CDR3 covers 15 residues. The V segment lost 10 bases and the J segment 4 bases; nucleotides outside the gene matches: 11. The germline gives CDR1 ENHRY, CDR2 SYGVKD. The DNA of the CDR3 is TGTGCCACGCGGGGGGACAGGGGAGGAGCAGATACGCAGTATTTT. It codes for CATRGDRGGADTQYF.

About this clone: This sample includes further DNA sequences coding for the same CDR3. The chain carries TRBV7-2 and TRBJ2-7; D perhaps matches TRBD2 (6 bases). The CDR3 has 13 residues. CDR1 and CDR2 (germline): SGHTA, FQGNSA. Trimming took off 2 bases at V and 2 bases at J, with 7 bases between the two ends. The CDR3: CASSLRGAYEQYF. The DNA for the CDR3 is TGTGCCAGCAGCTTACGCGGGGCCTACGAGCAGTACTTC.

CDR3 sequence reads: CASSLGSVGQPQHF. CDR3 sequence (DNA): TGCGCCAGCAGCTTGGGTTCGGTCGGTCAGCCCCAGCATTTT. This chain uses TRBV5-1 with TRBJ1-5; D is unclear. This CDR3 comprises 14 residues. V shed 0 bases and J shed 6 bases, with 10 bases lying between them. Germline V gene data show CDR1 as SGHRS and CDR2 as YFSETQ.

The V and J genes are TRBV10-3 and TRBJ2-2; 9 bases align to TRBD1. J gave up 6 bases and V 4 bases, and 9 bases lay outside the gene matches. Germline loops: CDR1 ENHRY, CDR2 SYGVKD. The CDR3 is 16 residues long. The CDR3 coding sequence is TGTGCCATCAGTGGTGGACAGGGGTTCGTATCCGGGGAGCTGTTTTTT. Translating gives CAISGGQGFVSGELFF.

This clone was picked up a small number of times. The chain employs TRBV11-2 and TRBJ1-2; 12 nucleotides agree with TRBD1. Germline CDR1 reads SGHAT; CDR2 reads FQNNGV. CDR3 length: 18 residues. V dropped 0 bases and J dropped 4; count of bases not matched to a gene: 9. For the CDR3, the DNA is TGTGCCAGCAGCTTAGAATTTTTTGGGACAGGGGGCAGCTATGGCTACACCTTC. Translating gives CASSLEFFGTGGSYGYTF.

This clone has more than one count but fewer than ten. The chain uses TRBV5-4 and TRBJ2-3, with TRBD2 matching 8 bases. Germline V gene sequence: CDR1 SGHNT, CDR2 YYREEE (reference sequence). The CDR3 contains 16 residues. V shed 6 bases, J shed 2 bases, and the junction held 11 bases outside the gene matches. In nucleotides, the CDR3 is TGTGCCAGCAATAAGTTCAAAGCGGGAGACACAGATACGCAGTATTTT. It is translated as CASNKFKAGDTDTQYF.

This clone was observed a few times. The J gene is TRBJ2-2, the V gene TRBV10-3; 9 bases fit TRBD1. This CDR3 has 16 amino acids. The V gene end was trimmed by 6 bases and the J gene end by 6 bases; junction bases not matched to a gene: 11. Germline V CDR1 and CDR2: ENHRY, SYGVKD. CDR3 region: CAISLGTGTGPGELFF. The CDR3 DNA is TGTGCCATCAGCCTAGGAACCGGGACAGGGCCCGGGGAGCTGTTTTTT.

The chain recombines TRBV9 with TRBJ2-1; the match to TRBD2 covers 9 bases. Germline V gene sequence: CDR1 SGDLS, CDR2 YYNGEE. The CDR3 has 17 amino acids. J gave up 3 bases and V 4 bases, and 11 bases lay outside the gene matches. Here the CDR3 DNA reads TGTGCCAGCAGCCCTCCCCCCGGCGGGGGGGACTACAATGAGCAGTTCTTC. This gives the protein CASSPPPGGGDYNEQFF. Combining the CDR3 with reference TRBV9 and TRBJ2-1 gives the whole variable domain DSGVTQTPKHLITATGQRVTLRCSPRSGDLSVYWYQQSLDQGLQFLIQYYNGEERAKGNILERFSAQQFPDLHSELNLSSLELGDSALYFCASSPPPGGGDYNEQFFGPGTRLTVL.

The CDR3 protein is CASSPEVGRNRYTF. As DNA, the CDR3 is TGTGCCAGCAGCCCGGAGGTGGGTAGAAATCGCTACACCTTC. V is TRBV28 and J is TRBJ1-2, with no clear D. There are 14 residues in the CDR3. The V end lost 6 bases, the J end lost 9 bases, and 20 bases lay between the germline ends. The germline V gene has CDR1 MDHEN and CDR2 SYDVKM.

Worth noting for this clone: This could be a read error, since a much larger clone is one nucleotide away. J is TRBJ2-3 and V is TRBV5-4, with 11 bases identical to TRBD2. CDR3 length: 15 amino acids. V shed 4 bases and J 0 bases; nucleotides not matched to a gene: 1. From germline, CDR1 is SGHNT and CDR2 YYREEE (reference sequence). CDR3 nucleotides: TGTGCCAGCAGCCGGACTAGCGGGAGCACAGATACGCAGTATTTT. This translates into CASSRTSGSTDTQYF.

In its sample, this clone was seen many times. This chain connects TRBV4-3 to TRBJ2-2; the match to TRBD2 covers 11 bases. The ends lost 4 bases at V and 6 bases at J; junction bases unmatched: 7. The length of the CDR3 is 16 residues. CDR1 and CDR2 (germline): LGHNA, YSLEER. Written as DNA, the CDR3 is TGCGCCAGCAGCCCACTAGCGGGAGTCACGGCCGGGGAGCTGTTTTTT. Amino acids: CASSPLAGVTAGELFF.

This chain links TRBV5-1 with TRBJ1-4, with D perhaps matching TRBD1 (5 bases). CDR1 and CDR2 from the germline V gene are SGHRS and YFSETQ. Trimming pared 4 bases from V and 6 bases from J, leaving 16 bases between. The CDR3 spans 15 residues. CDR3 DNA sequence: TGCGCCAGCAGCCCTGCAGGGCGGAGGGATGAAAAACTGTTTTTT. Residues: CASSPAGRRDEKLFF.

The V gene is TRBV10-3, the J gene TRBJ1-1, with a possible D match to TRBD1 (6 bases). The CDR3 spans 16 residues. V shed 8 bases and J shed 4 bases, with 23 bases lying between them. Germline V gene sequence: CDR1 ENHRY, CDR2 SYGVKD. CDR3 loop: CAIRRFGGAVVTEAFF. The CDR3 bases are TGTGCCATCCGCCGATTTGGGGGGGCGGTGGTCACTGAAGCTTTCTTT.

The V and J genes are TRBV6-5 and TRBJ2-7; 9 bases are shared with TRBD2. This CDR3 has 15 residues. Trimming cost V 6 bases and J 3 bases; bases outside gene matches: 9. Per germline, CDR1 MNHEY and CDR2 SVGAGI. The CDR3 nucleotides read TGTGCCAGCAGCCGGCAGGCTAGCGGGATCTACGAGCAGTACTTC. Translating it yields CASSRQASGIYEQYF.